This passage covers 9 T cell receptor beta chains from one sample sequenced in a study of cytomegalovirus exposure and HLA in healthy donors. Amplification used 60 Vbeta primers and 13 Jbeta primers. The data were produced by immunoSEQ multiplex PCR, yet TCRdb's version contains in-frame clones alone and is incomplete. The repertoire includes roughly 190,000 clones, 60% to 85% of them detected once, and 1.5% sits in the top ten. The sequenced material came from PBMCs. Receptor source: a girl aged 5-17 years in good health and CMV-seropositive.

This chain joins TRBV10-1 and TRBJ2-3, with 7 bases that match TRBD2. Germline CDR1 and CDR2: WNHNN and SYGVQD (reference sequence). V lost 2 bases and J lost 9; bases outside the gene matches: 2. The CDR3 consists of 12 residues. CDR3 loop: CASSEQGGTQYF. The CDR3 DNA follows: TGCGCCAGCAGTGAGCAGGGAGGGACGCAGTATTTT.

The chain couples TRBV5-4 to TRBJ1-4; 7 nucleotides agree with TRBD1. The CDR3 is 16 amino acids. V trimming: 2 bases; J trimming: 5 bases; junction bases outside the gene matches: 9. The germline gives CDR1 SGHNT, CDR2 YYREEE (reference sequence). The CDR3 reads CASSLDWTGQNEKLFF. CDR3 DNA sequence: TGTGCCAGCAGCTTAGATTGGACAGGACAAAATGAAAAACTGTTTTTT.

A single count supports this clone. The chain is built from TRBV6-6 and TRBJ1-1, with a weak D call TRBD1 (5 bases). Germline CDR1 and CDR2: MNHNY and SVGAGI (reference sequence). The CDR3 is made up of 14 amino acids. Trimming removed 6 bases at V and 4 bases at J, with 15 bases between. As DNA, the CDR3 is TGTGCCAGCAGCGTCCGCAGGGAGGCCACTGAAGCTTTCTTT. This sequence encodes CASSVRREATEAFF.

As DNA, the CDR3 is TGCGCCAGCAGCTCGCGGACAGGATACAATGAGCAGTTCTTC. It is translated as CASSSRTGYNEQFF. The chain recombines TRBV5-1 with TRBJ2-1; 7 bases are a match to TRBD1. The V gene's germline CDR1 is SGHRS and CDR2 YFSETQ. The CDR3 runs 14 residues. Trimming cost V 3 bases and J 4 bases; bases outside gene matches: 4.

V usage is TRBV29-1 and J usage is TRBJ2-6; D is perhaps TRBD2 (6 bases). Trimming took 4 bases from V and 0 from J, leaving 13 bases between them. Germline V gene sequence: CDR1 SQVTM, CDR2 ANQGSEA. This CDR3 spans 16 amino acids. The CDR3 nucleotides read TGCAGCGTTGGGGGACTCGGTGACTCTGGGGCCAACGTCCTGACTTTC. Protein sequence: CSVGGLGDSGANVLTF.

This chain connects TRBV19 to TRBJ1-6; TRBD1 aligns across 9 bases. V was pared by 6 bases and J by 0 bases, with 15 bases of the junction left unmatched. Germline CDR1 and CDR2: LNHDA and SQIVND (reference sequence). This CDR3 has 20 residues. CDR3 nucleotide sequence: TGTGCCAGTAGGCTCGGGGCCGGGACAGGGACGAGCTCCTATAATTCACCCCTCCACTTT. This sequence encodes CASRLGAGTGTSSYNSPLHF.

This sequence joins TRBV19 and TRBJ2-7; 12 nucleotides line up with TRBD2. The CDR3 is 15 amino acids. V dropped 4 bases and J dropped 6; count of bases not matched to a gene: 7. The germline CDR1 and CDR2 sequences are LNHDA and SQIVND (reference sequence). In DNA form, the CDR3 reads TGTGCCAGTAGTACCCTAGCGGGGGGGCCTAGCGAGCAGTACTTC. It codes for CASSTLAGGPSEQYF.

The rearrangement joins TRBV30 to TRBJ2-4, with D possibly being TRBD2 (5 bases). The germline CDR1 and CDR2 sequences are GTSNPN and SVGIG (reference sequence). The CDR3 runs to 14 residues. The V gene lost 3 bases and the J gene lost 0 bases, with 9 bases spanning the gap. In DNA, the CDR3 is TGTGCCTGGAGCGAGGGCTTAGCCAAAAACATTCAGTACTTC. As protein: CAWSEGLAKNIQYF.

CDR3 region: CAMNGGSYNSPLHF. The CDR3 coding sequence is TGTGCAATGAACGGGGGCTCCTATAATTCACCCCTCCACTTT. This rearrangement joins TRBV30 to TRBJ1-6, with D possibly TRBD1 on 5 matching bases. Germline-derived CDR1 and CDR2 are GTSNPN and SVGIG (reference sequence). The CDR3 runs 14 residues.